This is a list of T cell receptor beta chains from one sample in a study of cytomegalovirus exposure and HLA in healthy donors. Sequenced by immunoSEQ multiplex PCR; TCRdb stores in-frame clones only, minus some. The sample includes fewer than 250,000 clones, roughly 82% of them seen just once. Sequenced sample: PBMCs. The receptors derive from a man between 35 and 55 years old in good health and CMV-seropositive. The CDR3 runs from the conserved cysteine through the conserved F or W.

cdr3_aa j_call v_call
CASRAWTAEQYF TRBJ2-7 TRBV2
CASSTHRGYNEQFF TRBJ2-1 TRBV7-2
CASSVDRGQFSTF TRBJ1-2 TRBV5-5
CASSTGNSPLHF TRBJ1-6 TRBV28
CASSLGSSSYNEQFF TRBJ2-1 TRBV5-1
CASSLALGAEQFF TRBJ2-1 TRBV7-7
CASSPRTSGSGETQYF TRBJ2-5 TRBV7-9
CASSTFAGTADTQYF TRBJ2-3 TRBV5-1
CASRVSGTTAGEQYF NA TRBV5-1
CASSLLGTSGAYNEQFF TRBJ2-1 TRBV5-1
CASSWTGPYNEQFF TRBJ2-1 TRBV5-1
CASSYSGKNNEQFF TRBJ2-1 TRBV6-5
CATSSPRAGSIGYTF TRBJ1-2 TRBV15
CASTRGPSGGYEQYF TRBJ2-7 TRBV19
CSVRTHTDTQYF TRBJ2-3 TRBV29-1
CASGTSGSGWYEQYF TRBJ2-7 TRBV27
CSSSLNLRVQETQYF TRBJ2-5 TRBV7-9
CASSLALGQGPNYGYTF TRBJ1-2 TRBV7-2
CASSQDQQGVTEAFF TRBJ1-1 TRBV14
CATSSGLPGADTQYF TRBJ2-3 TRBV6-5
CASSLVAGDYGYTF TRBJ1-2 TRBV7-2
CASSPLGQGNEKLFF TRBJ1-4 TRBV18
CASSRSGEREETQYF TRBJ2-5 TRBV5-4
CATLGGPNQPQHF TRBJ1-5 TRBV6-5
CASSDGGSNTEAFF TRBJ1-1 TRBV2
CASSVAGTAGNTIYF TRBJ1-3 TRBV13
CASSLPGGHYGYTF TRBJ1-2 TRBV28
CACGLAEYQETQYF TRBJ2-5 TRBV6-6
CASTHRGFSTEAFF TRBJ1-1 TRBV19
CASSRGGEGYTF TRBJ1-2 TRBV6-5
CASRSGYSNQPQHF TRBJ1-5 TRBV6-1
CASGWGGDINQPQHF TRBJ1-5 TRBV12-5
CACISDSTSYGYTF TRBJ1-2 TRBV30
CASSLGGRGTPLSNEQFF TRBJ2-1 TRBV7-6
CASSPGTSGPNEQFF TRBJ2-1 TRBV6-6
CASSFLTRASTDTQYF TRBJ2-3 TRBV5-4
CASSFGGLGAFF TRBJ1-1 TRBV7-9
CASSLVPQATYEQYF TRBJ2-7 TRBV7-9
CASRVTSGSSYEQFF TRBJ2-1 TRBV6-4
CASSIRDTGLGQPQHF TRBJ1-5 TRBV19
CASSWEINTEAFF TRBJ1-1 TRBV7-9
CAWSVTSGSADTQYF TRBJ2-3 TRBV30
CASSYSPQVQPQHF TRBJ1-5 TRBV6-5
CASSVFWTSGSYEQYF TRBJ2-7 TRBV6-4
CASSSPAGSNQPQHF TRBJ1-5 TRBV27
CASSLAASRGGRAQYF TRBJ2-4 TRBV5-1
CASSELDSHYGYTF TRBJ1-2 TRBV25-1
CASSLEGAGNEQFF TRBJ2-1 TRBV5-1
CASRGTLNQPQHF TRBJ1-5 TRBV2
CASTQTDYGYTF TRBJ1-2 TRBV2
CASDPRTGNEKLFF TRBJ1-4 TRBV19
CASSPSRGQAVNQPQHF TRBJ1-5 TRBV18
CASSRTSWETQYF TRBJ2-5 TRBV6-4
CASSQRLAGGGETQYF TRBJ2-5 TRBV9
CASRSQGAGEKLFF TRBJ1-4 TRBV7-9